This T cell receptor (beta chain) originates from a study of blood T cell repertoires in COVID-19. Assay: immunoSEQ multiplex PCR; the TCRdb copy retains only in-frame clones and omits some. The sample lists approximately 500,000 clones, approximately 88% occurring once. The sequenced sample was peripheral blood. The receptor was derived from a woman aged 50 to 60 with COVID-19, enrolled during active disease.

The CDR3 reads CASSITRANSPLHF. CDR3 DNA: TGTGCCAGTAGTATTACCAGGGCCAATTCACCCCTCCACTTT. The chain joins TRBV19 to TRBJ1-6; perhaps TRBD1 as D (5 bases). Trimming cost V 3 bases and J 7 bases, with 10 bases left between them. Germline CDR1 is LNHDA and CDR2 is SQIVND (reference sequence). CDR3 length: 14 residues.